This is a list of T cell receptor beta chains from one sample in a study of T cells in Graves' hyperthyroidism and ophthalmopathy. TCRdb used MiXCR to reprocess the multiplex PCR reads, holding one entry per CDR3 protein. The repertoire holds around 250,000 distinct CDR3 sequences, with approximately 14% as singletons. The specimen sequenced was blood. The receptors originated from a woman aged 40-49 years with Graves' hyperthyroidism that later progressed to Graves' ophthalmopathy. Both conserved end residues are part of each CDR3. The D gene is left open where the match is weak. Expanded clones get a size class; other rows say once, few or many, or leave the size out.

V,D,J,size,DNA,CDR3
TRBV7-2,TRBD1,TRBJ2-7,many,TGTGCCAGCAGCGCGAGGGACAGGATGGCCCGAAACGAGCAGTACTTC,CASSARDRMARNEQYF
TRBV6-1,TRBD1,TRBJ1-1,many,TGTGCCAGCAGGGAAGGACAGGGCAACACTGAAGCTTTCTTT,CASREGQGNTEAFF
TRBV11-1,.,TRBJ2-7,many,TGTGCCAGCAGCTTAATCTTCTACGAGCAGTACTTC,CASSLIFYEQYF
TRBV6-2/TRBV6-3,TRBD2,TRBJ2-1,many,TGTGCCAGCAGTCAGATAACTAGCGGGAGCCCAGACAGTGAGCAGTTCTTC,CASSQITSGSPDSEQFF
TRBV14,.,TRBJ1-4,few,TGTGCCAGCAGCCAAGATTCGTTGGACCCCTGGGAAAAACTGTTTTTT,CASSQDSLDPWEKLFF
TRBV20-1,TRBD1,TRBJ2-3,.,TGCAGTGGGGTGGCAGGGACAGGGGATACGCAGTATTTT,CSGVAGTGDTQYF
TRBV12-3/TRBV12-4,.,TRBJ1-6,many,TGTGCCAGCAGTTTCGGAGTGACCCCGAGCTCCTATAATTCACCCCTCCACTTT,CASSFGVTPSSYNSPLHF
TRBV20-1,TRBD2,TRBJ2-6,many,TGCAGTGCTAGGGGGAGGGTCGTGGCCAACGTCCTGACTTTC,CSARGRVVANVLTF
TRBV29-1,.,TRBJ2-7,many,TGCAGCGTTATTACAGGGCGATACGAGCAGTACTTC,CSVITGRYEQYF
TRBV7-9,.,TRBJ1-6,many,TGTGCCAGCAGCTTAGAACAGAAGAATTCACCCCTCCACTTT,CASSLEQKNSPLHF
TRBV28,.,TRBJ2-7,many,TGTGCCAGCAGTTTCGGCAGGGCTGAGAACTACGAGCAGTACTTC,CASSFGRAENYEQYF
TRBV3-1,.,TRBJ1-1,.,TGTGCCAGCAGCCCGGACAGACGCATGAACACTGAAGCTTTCTTT,CASSPDRRMNTEAFF
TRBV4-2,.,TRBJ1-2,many,TGTGCCAGCAGCCAGAAGCTCCGGGACACCTTTCTAGCTAACTATGGCTACACCTTC,CASSQKLRDTFLANYGYTF
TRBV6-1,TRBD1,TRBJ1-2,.,TGTGCCAGCAGTAAGGGGGGACAGGGAGAACGCTATGGCTACACCTTC,CASSKGGQGERYGYTF
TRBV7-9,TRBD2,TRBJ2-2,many,TGTGCCAGCAGCTGGGATAGCGGGAGTTGGAACACCGGGGAGCTGTTTTTT,CASSWDSGSWNTGELFF
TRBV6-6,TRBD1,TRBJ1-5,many,TGTGCCAGCAGTTACTCCAGGGGGGACCAGCCCCAGCATTTT,CASSYSRGDQPQHF
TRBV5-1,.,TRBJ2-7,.,TGCGCCAGCAGCTACGGGGGGCCAACCTACGAGCAGTACTTC,CASSYGGPTYEQYF
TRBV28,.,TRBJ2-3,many,TGTGCCAGCAGTTTACGAAATACGCAGTATTTT,CASSLRNTQYF
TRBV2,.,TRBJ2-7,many,TGTGCCAGCAAGAGGACTATCTTGTACGAGCAGTACTTC,CASKRTILYEQYF
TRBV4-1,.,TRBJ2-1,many,TGCGCCAGCAGCCCATCCGGGACTGTAAATGAGCAGTTCTTC,CASSPSGTVNEQFF